This T cell receptor beta chain emerged from a study of regulatory T cells in long-lasting Graves disease. About the research overall: Antithyroid drug intake by newly diagnosed Graves' patients had lasted under 3 months. Overall study findings and caveats: TCR diversity was lower in persistent than newly diagnosed Graves' disease.

The CDR3 contains 14 residues. V shed 7 bases and J shed 9 bases, with 21 bases lying between them. The germline V gene has CDR1 MDHEN and CDR2 SYDVKM. This clonotype was observed many times. Its target is not known. Time point in this sample: newly diagnosed GD, antithyroid drugs for less than 3 months. From RNA extracted from PBMCs, the TCR library was made. iRepertoire HTBI primers and Arm-PCR of CDR3 regions built TCR beta libraries. TCRdb re-called the multiplex PCR reads through MiXCR, storing one row per CDR3 protein. The repertoire holds about 530,000 distinct CDR3 sequences, with roughly 16% as singletons. The same sample was also used in a study of T cells in Graves' hyperthyroidism and ophthalmopathy. That publication notes: Thyroid ultrasound and orbital computed tomography, with clinical symptoms and serum thyroxine and TRAb, informed diagnoses.

The genes are TRBV28 and TRBJ1-2; possibly TRBD1 for D (5 bases). This clonotype was obtained from a woman aged 40 to 65 with Graves disease. The sequences come from peripheral blood mononuclear cells (PBMCs), collected at new diagnosis, from a patient treated with antithyroid drugs. The CDR3 nucleotides read TGTGCCAGCATCCCAGGGACTTCCACTAGGAGCTACACCTTC. It yields the protein CASIPGTSTRSYTF.